The 7 T cell receptor beta chains reported below all come from one sample, sequenced in a study of radiotherapy plus CTLA-4 blockade in lung cancer. Assay: immunoSEQ multiplex PCR; the TCRdb copy retains only in-frame clones and omits some. The table includes tens of thousands of clones, approximately 76% detected once. The specimen comprised peripheral blood, sampled from a patient treated with radiotherapy plus ipilimumab. These receptors came from a human donor with non-small cell lung cancer who had stable disease on radiotherapy plus ipilimumab.

This chain uses TRBV19 with TRBJ1-2, with 7 bases fitting TRBD1. The CDR3 extends over 14 amino acids. J lost 0 bases, V lost 7 bases, and 5 bases had no gene match. Germline values: CDR1 LNHDA, CDR2 SQIVND (reference sequence). CDR3 sequence reads: CASTFGQANYGYTF. As DNA, the CDR3 is TGTGCCAGTACTTTTGGACAGGCTAACTATGGCTACACCTTC.

The chain carries TRBV29-1 and TRBJ1-5; D unclear. CDR3 size: 13 residues. Germline loops: CDR1 SQVTM, CDR2 ANQGSEA. V was shortened by 5 bases and J by 1 base, with 9 bases between the two germline ends. The CDR3 bases are TGCAGCGTTCTGGGCCAGAGCAATCAGCCCCAGCATTTT. Residues: CSVLGQSNQPQHF.

This clone appeared a single time. The rearrangement uses TRBV28 and TRBJ1-5; 7 bases match TRBD1. The CDR3 is 15 amino acids. CDR1 and CDR2 from the germline V gene are MDHEN and SYDVKM. The J segment lost 4 bases and the V segment lost 1 base, leaving 4 bases of the junction unmatched. The CDR3 region is CASSLFAGGNQPQHF. The DNA for the CDR3 is TGTGCCAGCAGTTTATTCGCAGGGGGTAATCAGCCCCAGCATTTT.

The chain joins TRBV10-2 to TRBJ1-2; a weak D match, TRBD1 (5 bases). The V end lost 3 bases, the J end lost 6 bases, and 20 bases lay between the germline ends. The CDR3 runs 16 residues. CDR1 WSHSY and CDR2 SAAADI come from the germline V gene. The CDR3 loop is CASSDPSGGGRNGYTF. For the CDR3, the DNA is TGCGCCAGCAGTGACCCGAGCGGGGGGGGACGGAATGGCTACACCTTC.

The chain couples TRBV20-1 to TRBJ1-1; D uncertain. Germline assignment: CDR1 DFQATT and CDR2 SNEGSKA (reference sequence). The length of the CDR3 is 10 residues. The CDR3 nucleotides are TGCAGAGCGACGGGCACTGAAGCTTTCTTT. Protein sequence: CRATGTEAFF.

This sequence joins TRBV5-6 and TRBJ1-2; 8 bases fit TRBD1. V dropped 2 bases and J dropped 0; count of bases not matched to a gene: 6. Germline V gives CDR1 SGHDT, CDR2 YYEEEE. The CDR3 runs 16 residues. For the CDR3, the DNA is TGTGCCAGCAGCTTCAACAGGGGGGCGGCTAACTATGGCTACACCTTC. Its protein product is CASSFNRGAANYGYTF.

This chain joins TRBV29-1 and TRBJ1-1; D unresolved. Germline V gene sequence: CDR1 SQVTM, CDR2 ANQGSEA. V lost 4 bases to trimming and J lost 0 bases, with 9 bases between them. The CDR3 extends over 13 amino acids. CDR3 region: CSVGVYMNTEAFF. In DNA, the CDR3 is TGCAGCGTTGGGGTCTACATGAACACTGAAGCTTTCTTT.